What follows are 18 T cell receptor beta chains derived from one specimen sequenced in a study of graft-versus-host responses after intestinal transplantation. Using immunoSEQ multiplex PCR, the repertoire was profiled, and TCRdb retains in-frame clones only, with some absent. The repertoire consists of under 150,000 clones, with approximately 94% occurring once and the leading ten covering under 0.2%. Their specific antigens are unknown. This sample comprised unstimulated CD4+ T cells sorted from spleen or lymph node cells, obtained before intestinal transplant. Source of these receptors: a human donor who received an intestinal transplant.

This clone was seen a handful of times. CDR3 sequence reads: CASSYGGINSYNSPLHF. CDR3 nucleotide sequence: TGTGCCAGCAGCTACGGGGGGATTAACTCCTATAATTCACCCCTCCACTTT. V usage is TRBV5-6 and J usage is TRBJ1-6; perhaps TRBD1 as D (5 bases). The CDR3 is made up of 17 amino acids. The V end lost 3 bases, the J end lost 0 bases, and 13 bases lay between the germline ends. Germline CDR1 reads SGHDT; CDR2 reads YYEEEE.

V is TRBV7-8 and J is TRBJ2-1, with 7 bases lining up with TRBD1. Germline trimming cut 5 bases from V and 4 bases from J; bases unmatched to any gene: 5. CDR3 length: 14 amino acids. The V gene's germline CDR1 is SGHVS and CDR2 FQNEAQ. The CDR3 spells CASSLPTGYNEQFF. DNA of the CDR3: TGTGCCAGCAGCCTCCCGACAGGGTACAATGAGCAGTTCTTC.

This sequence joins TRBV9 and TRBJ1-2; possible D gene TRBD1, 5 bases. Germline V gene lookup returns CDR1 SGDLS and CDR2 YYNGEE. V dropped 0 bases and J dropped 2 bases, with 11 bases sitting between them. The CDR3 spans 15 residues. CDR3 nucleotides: TGTGCCAGCAGCGTAGCTGGGACGGGGAACTATGGCTACACCTTC. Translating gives CASSVAGTGNYGYTF.

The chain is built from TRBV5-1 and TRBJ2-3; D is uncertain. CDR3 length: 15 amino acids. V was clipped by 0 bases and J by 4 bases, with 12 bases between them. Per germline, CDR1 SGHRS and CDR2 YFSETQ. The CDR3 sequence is CASSLGQPKADTQYF. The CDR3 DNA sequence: TGCGCCAGCAGCTTGGGCCAGCCGAAAGCAGATACGCAGTATTTT. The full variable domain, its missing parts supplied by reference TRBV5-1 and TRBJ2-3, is KAGVTQTPRYLIKTRGQQVTLSCSPISGHRSVSWYQQTPGQGLQFLFEYFSETQRNKGNFPGRFSGRQFSNSRSEMNVSTLELGDSALYLCASSLGQPKADTQYFGPGTRLTVL.

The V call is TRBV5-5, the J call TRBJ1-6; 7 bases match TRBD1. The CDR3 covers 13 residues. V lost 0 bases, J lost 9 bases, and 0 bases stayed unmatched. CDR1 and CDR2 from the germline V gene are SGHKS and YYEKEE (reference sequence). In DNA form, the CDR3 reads TGTGCCAGCAGCTTGGACAGGGGTTCACCCCTCCACTTT. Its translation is CASSLDRGSPLHF.

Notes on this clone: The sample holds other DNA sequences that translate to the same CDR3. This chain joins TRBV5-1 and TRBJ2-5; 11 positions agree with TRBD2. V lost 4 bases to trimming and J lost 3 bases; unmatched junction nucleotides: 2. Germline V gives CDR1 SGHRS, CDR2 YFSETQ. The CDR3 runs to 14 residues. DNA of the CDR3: TGCGCCAGCAGCCTGACTAGCGGGGAAGAGACCCAGTACTTC. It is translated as CASSLTSGEETQYF.

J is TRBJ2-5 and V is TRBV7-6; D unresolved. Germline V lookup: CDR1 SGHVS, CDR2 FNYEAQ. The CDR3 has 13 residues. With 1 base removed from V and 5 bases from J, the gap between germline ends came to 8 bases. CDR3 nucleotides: TGTGCCAGCAGCTTAGAGGGTCGGGAGACCCAGTACTTC. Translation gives CASSLEGRETQYF.

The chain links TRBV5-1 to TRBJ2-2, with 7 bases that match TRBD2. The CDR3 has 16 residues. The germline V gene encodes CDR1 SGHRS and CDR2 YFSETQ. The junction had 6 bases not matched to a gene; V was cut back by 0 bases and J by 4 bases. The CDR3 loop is CASSLVGPGGTGELFF. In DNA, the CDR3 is TGCGCCAGCAGCTTGGTCGGCCCGGGGGGCACCGGGGAGCTGTTTTTT.

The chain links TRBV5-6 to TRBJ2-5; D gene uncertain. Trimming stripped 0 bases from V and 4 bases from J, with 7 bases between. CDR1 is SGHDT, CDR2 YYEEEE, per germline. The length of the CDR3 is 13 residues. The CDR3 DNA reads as TGTGCCAGCAGCTTGGACGACACAGAGACCCAGTACTTC. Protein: CASSLDDTETQYF.

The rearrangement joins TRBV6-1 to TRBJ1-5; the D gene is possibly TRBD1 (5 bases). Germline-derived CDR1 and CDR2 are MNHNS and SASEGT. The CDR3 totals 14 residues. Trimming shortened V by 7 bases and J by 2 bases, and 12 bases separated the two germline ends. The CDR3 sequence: CASNQGRGNQPQHF. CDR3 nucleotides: TGTGCCAGCAACCAGGGCAGGGGCAATCAGCCCCAGCATTTT.

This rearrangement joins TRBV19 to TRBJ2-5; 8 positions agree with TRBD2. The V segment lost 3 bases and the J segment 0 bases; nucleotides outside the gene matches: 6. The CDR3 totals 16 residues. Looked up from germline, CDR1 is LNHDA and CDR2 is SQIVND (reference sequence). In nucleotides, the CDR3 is TGTGCCAGTAGTATCGGACTAGCAGAGTACCAAGAGACCCAGTACTTC. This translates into CASSIGLAEYQETQYF.

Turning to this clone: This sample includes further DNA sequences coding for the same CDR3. The CDR3 nucleotides are TGCGCCAGCAGCTTGGCCGGAACCCAAGAGACCCAGTACTTC. Its protein is CASSLAGTQETQYF. The genes are TRBV5-1 and TRBJ2-5; D is uncertain. Germline V gene data show CDR1 as SGHRS and CDR2 as YFSETQ. The CDR3 covers 14 residues. Trimming took off 0 bases at V and 1 base at J, with 7 bases between the two ends. The full variable domain, in which reference TRBV5-1 and TRBJ2-5 provide the parts outside the CDR3, is KAGVTQTPRYLIKTRGQQVTLSCSPISGHRSVSWYQQTPGQGLQFLFEYFSETQRNKGNFPGRFSGRQFSNSRSEMNVSTLELGDSALYLCASSLAGTQETQYFGPGTRLLVL.

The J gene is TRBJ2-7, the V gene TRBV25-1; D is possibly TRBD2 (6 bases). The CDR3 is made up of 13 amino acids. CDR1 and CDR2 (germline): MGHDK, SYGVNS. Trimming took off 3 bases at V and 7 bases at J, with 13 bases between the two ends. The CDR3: CASSDGGAPEQYF. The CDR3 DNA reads TGTGCCAGCAGTGACGGGGGAGCCCCGGAGCAGTACTTC.

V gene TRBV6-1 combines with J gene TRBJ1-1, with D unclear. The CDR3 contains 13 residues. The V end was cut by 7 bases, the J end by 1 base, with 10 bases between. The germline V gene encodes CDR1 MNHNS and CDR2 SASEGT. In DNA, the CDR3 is TGTGCCAGCATACGTCAGGAGAACACTGAAGCTTTCTTT. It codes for CASIRQENTEAFF.

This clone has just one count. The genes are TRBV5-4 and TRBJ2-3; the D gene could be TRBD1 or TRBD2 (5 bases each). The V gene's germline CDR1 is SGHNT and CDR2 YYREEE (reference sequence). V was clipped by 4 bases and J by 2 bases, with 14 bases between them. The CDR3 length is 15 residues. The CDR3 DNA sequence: TGTGCCAGCAGCCCCAAGAGGGGTATCACAGATACGCAGTATTTT. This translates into CASSPKRGITDTQYF. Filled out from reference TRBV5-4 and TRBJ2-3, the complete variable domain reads ETGVTQSPTHLIKTRGQQVTLRCSSQSGHNTVSWYQQALGQGPQFIFQYYREEENGRGNFPPRFSGLQFPNYSSELNVNALELDDSALYLCASSPKRGITDTQYFGPGTRLTVL.

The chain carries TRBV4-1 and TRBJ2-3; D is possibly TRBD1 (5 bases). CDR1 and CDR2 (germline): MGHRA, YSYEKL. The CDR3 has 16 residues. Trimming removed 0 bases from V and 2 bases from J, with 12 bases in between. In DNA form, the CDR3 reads TGCGCCAGCAGCCAAGATGCCCCCAGGGTCACAGATACGCAGTATTTT. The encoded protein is CASSQDAPRVTDTQYF.

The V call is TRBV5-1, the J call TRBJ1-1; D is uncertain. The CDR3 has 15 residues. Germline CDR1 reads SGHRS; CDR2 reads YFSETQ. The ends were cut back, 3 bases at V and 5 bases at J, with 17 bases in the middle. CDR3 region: CASSSVGPAGTEAFF. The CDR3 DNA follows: TGCGCCAGCAGCTCGGTAGGCCCAGCGGGGACTGAAGCTTTCTTT. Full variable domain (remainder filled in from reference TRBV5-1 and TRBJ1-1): KAGVTQTPRYLIKTRGQQVTLSCSPISGHRSVSWYQQTPGQGLQFLFEYFSETQRNKGNFPGRFSGRQFSNSRSEMNVSTLELGDSALYLCASSSVGPAGTEAFFGQGTRLTVV.

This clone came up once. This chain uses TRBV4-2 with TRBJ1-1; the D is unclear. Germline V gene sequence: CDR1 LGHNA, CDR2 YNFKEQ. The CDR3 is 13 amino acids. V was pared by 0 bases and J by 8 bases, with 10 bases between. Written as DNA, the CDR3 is TGTGCCAGCAGCCAAGATCGGCGGGGAGAAGCTTTCTTT. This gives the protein CASSQDRRGEAFF.